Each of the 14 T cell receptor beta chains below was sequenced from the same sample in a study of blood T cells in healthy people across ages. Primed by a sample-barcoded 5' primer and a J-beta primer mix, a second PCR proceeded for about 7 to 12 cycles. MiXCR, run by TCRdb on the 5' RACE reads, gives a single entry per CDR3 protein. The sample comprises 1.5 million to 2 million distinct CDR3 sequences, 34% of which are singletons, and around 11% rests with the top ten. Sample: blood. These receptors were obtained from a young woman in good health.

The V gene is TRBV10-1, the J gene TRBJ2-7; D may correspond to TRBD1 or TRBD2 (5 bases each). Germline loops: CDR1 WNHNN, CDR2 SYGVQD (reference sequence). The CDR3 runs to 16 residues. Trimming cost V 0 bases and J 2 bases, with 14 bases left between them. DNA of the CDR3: TGCGCCAGCAGTGAGTCAAGACTATTGGGGGCCTACGAGCAGTACTTC. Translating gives CASSESRLLGAYEQYF.

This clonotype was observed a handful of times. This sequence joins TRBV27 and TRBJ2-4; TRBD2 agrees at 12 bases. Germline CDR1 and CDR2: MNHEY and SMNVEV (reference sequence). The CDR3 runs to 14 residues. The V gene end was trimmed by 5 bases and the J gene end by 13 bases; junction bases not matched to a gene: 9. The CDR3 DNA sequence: TGTGCCAGCAGTCTCTGGACTAGCGGGGCGGAGCAGTACTTC. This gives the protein CASSLWTSGAEQYF.

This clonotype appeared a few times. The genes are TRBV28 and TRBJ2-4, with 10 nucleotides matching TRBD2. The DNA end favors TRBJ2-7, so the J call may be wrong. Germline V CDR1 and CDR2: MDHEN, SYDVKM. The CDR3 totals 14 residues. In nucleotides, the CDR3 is TGTGCCAGCTCTGACAGCGGGAGGGTCTACGAGCAGTACTTC. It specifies CASSDSGRVYEQYF.

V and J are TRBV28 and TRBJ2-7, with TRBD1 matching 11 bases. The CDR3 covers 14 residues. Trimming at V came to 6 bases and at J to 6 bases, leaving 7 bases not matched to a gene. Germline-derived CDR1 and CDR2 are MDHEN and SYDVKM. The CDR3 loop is CASRPTGTGGEQYF. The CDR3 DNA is TGTGCCAGCAGGCCTACCGGGACAGGGGGCGAGCAGTACTTC. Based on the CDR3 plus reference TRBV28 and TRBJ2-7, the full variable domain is DVKVTQSSRYLVKRTGEKVFLECVQDMDHENMFWYRQDPGLGLRLIYFSYDVKMKEKGDIPEGYSVSREKKERFSLILESASTNQTSMYLCASRPTGTGGEQYFGPGTRLTVT.

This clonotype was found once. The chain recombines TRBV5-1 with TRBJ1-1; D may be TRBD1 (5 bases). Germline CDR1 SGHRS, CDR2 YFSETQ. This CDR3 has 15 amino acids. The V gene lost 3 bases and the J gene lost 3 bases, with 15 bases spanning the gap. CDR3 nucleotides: TGCGCCAGCAGCTCACTGAGGGGAGGGGACACTGAAGCTTTCTTT. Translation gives CASSSLRGGDTEAFF.

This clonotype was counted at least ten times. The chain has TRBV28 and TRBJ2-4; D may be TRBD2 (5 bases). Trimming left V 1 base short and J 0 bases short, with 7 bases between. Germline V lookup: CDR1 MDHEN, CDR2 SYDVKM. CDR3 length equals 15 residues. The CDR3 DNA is TGTGCCAGCAGTTTATCGGCGGGAGCCAAAAACATTCAGTACTTC. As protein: CASSLSAGAKNIQYF.

The CDR3 sequence: CASRPNWGARGDQPQHF. The CDR3 DNA follows: TGTGCCAGCAGGCCTAACTGGGGGGCCCGTGGGGATCAGCCCCAGCATTTT. The chain uses TRBV27 and TRBJ1-5, with TRBD1 as a possible D gene (6 bases). Germline V gene lookup returns CDR1 MNHEY and CDR2 SMNVEV (reference sequence). This CDR3 comprises 17 residues. V shed 6 bases and J shed 5 bases, with 23 bases lying between them.

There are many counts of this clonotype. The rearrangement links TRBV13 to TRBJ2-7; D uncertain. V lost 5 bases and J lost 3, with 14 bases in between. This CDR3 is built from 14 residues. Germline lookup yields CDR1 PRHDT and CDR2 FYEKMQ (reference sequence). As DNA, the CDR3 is TGTGCCAGCAGCCCGGGCGTGGGTAGCTACGAGCAGTACTTC. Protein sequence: CASSPGVGSYEQYF.

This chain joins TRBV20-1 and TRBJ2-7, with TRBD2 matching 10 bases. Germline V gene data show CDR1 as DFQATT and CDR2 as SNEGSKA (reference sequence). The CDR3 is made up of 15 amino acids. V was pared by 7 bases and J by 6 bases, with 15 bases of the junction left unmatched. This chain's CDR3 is CSVPVSTSGSREQYF. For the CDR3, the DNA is TGCAGTGTCCCCGTCTCGACTAGCGGGTCTCGCGAGCAGTACTTC.

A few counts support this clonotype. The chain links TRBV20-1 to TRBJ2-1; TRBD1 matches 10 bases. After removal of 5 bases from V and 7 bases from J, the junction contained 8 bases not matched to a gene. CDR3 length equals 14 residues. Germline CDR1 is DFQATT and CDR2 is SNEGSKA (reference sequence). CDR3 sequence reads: CSAPGTGDYNEQFF. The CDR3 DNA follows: TGCAGTGCTCCCGGGACAGGGGACTATAATGAGCAGTTCTTC.

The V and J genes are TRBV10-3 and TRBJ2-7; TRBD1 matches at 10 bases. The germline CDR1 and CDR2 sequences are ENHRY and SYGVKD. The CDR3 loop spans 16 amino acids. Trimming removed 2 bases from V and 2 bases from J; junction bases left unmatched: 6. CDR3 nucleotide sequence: TGTGCCATCAGTGAGGCCCCCGGGACAGGGGCCTACGAGCAGTACTTC. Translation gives CAISEAPGTGAYEQYF.

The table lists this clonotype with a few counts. The CDR3 DNA reads TGTGCCAGCAGTAAACCCTTAGCGGGAGGCCCCGGGGATACGCAGTATTTT. It codes for CASSKPLAGGPGDTQYF. The chain uses TRBV5-5 and TRBJ2-3, with 10 bases identical to TRBD2. Unmatched junction bases numbered 15, after V lost 5 bases and J lost 6 bases. Germline V gene lookup returns CDR1 SGHKS and CDR2 YYEKEE (reference sequence). The CDR3 has 17 residues.

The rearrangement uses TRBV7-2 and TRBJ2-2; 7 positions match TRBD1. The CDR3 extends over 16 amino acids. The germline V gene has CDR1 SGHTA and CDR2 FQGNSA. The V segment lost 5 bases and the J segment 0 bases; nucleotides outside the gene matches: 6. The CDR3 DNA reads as TGTGCCAGCAGCCGGAGGACAGGATCGAACACCGGGGAGCTGTTTTTT. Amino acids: CASSRRTGSNTGELFF.

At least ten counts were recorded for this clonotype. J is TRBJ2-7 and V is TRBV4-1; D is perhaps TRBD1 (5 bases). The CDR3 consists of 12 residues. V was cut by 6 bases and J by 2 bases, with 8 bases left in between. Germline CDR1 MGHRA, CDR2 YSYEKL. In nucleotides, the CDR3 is TGCGCCAGCAGTGACAGTCCCTACGAGCAGTACTTC. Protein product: CASSDSPYEQYF.